This passage covers 25 T cell receptor beta chains from one sample sequenced in a study of regulatory T cells in long-lasting Graves disease. Time point described: newly diagnosed GD, antithyroid drugs for less than 3 months. PBMC-extracted RNA yielded the TCR library. To make TCR beta libraries, researchers used iRepertoire HTBI primers and Arm-PCR of CDR3 regions. TCRdb re-analysed the multiplex PCR reads in MiXCR, keeping a single row per CDR3 protein. The top ten clones hold about 19% of a sample with some 330,000 distinct CDR3 sequences, 12% of them seen once. The same specimen was also included in a second study, on T cells in Graves' hyperthyroidism and ophthalmopathy.

Sequenced here: peripheral blood mononuclear cells (PBMCs), sampled at new diagnosis, from a patient treated with antithyroid drugs. Every receptor here comes from a woman under 30 with Graves disease.

The chain joins TRBV6-1 to TRBJ2-3; D call uncertain. Germline V CDR1 and CDR2: MNHNS, SASEGT. The CDR3 has 15 residues. Between the trimmed V and J ends, which lost 8 bases and 1 base, there was a span of 16 bases. This CDR3 reads CASGVSSGGTDTQYF. The CDR3, as DNA: TGTGCCAGCGGCGTGTCCTCTGGGGGCACAGATACGCAGTATTTT.

In its sample, this clonotype was seen a few times. The DNA for the CDR3 is TGTGCCACCAGTGACCCGGGACAGGTTCGCTACGAGCAGTACGTC. It is translated as CATSDPGQVRYEQYV. The chain uses TRBV24-1 and TRBJ2-7, with 8 nucleotides matching TRBD1. V lost 4 bases to trimming and J lost 3 bases; unmatched junction nucleotides: 7. Germline loops: CDR1 KGHDR, CDR2 SFDVKD. The CDR3 covers 15 residues.

This clonotype was counted many times. The rearrangement links TRBV24-1 to TRBJ2-7, with unresolved D. This CDR3 is 13 amino acids long. CDR1 and CDR2 from the germline V gene are KGHDR and SFDVKD. The V gene lost 2 bases and the J gene lost 0 bases, with 4 bases spanning the gap. CDR3: CATSDSSSYEQYF. The CDR3 DNA reads as TGTGCCACCAGTGATTCCAGCTCCTACGAGCAGTACTTC.

This clonotype was picked up many times. This chain joins TRBV10-3 and TRBJ1-2; D is unclear. Looked up from germline, CDR1 is ENHRY and CDR2 is SYGVKD. The CDR3 covers 16 residues. Trimming shortened V by 4 bases and J by 8 bases, and 23 bases separated the two germline ends. In DNA, the CDR3 is TGTGCCATCAGTGGCCCCGGTCGGGAGGTCCCCCACGGCTACACCTTC. This codes for CAISGPGREVPHGYTF.

This clonotype was detected many times. The chain has TRBV6-1 and TRBJ2-2; TRBD1 might be the D (6 bases). The CDR3 loop spans 13 amino acids. V was trimmed by 7 bases and J by 1 base, leaving 7 bases between them. Germline loops: CDR1 MNHNS, CDR2 SASEGT. The CDR3 spells CASKGQNTGELFF. The CDR3 region has the DNA TGTGCCAGCAAGGGACAGAACACCGGGGAGCTGTTTTTT.

The chain couples TRBV6-5 to TRBJ2-7, with 9 bases that match TRBD2. CDR1 MNHEY and CDR2 SVGAGI come from the germline V gene. The CDR3 spans 15 residues. The trim removed 0 bases at V and 3 bases at J, leaving 3 bases unmatched. CDR3 bases: TGTGCCAGCAGTTACTCGGCGGGAGGGCACTACGAGCAGTACTTC. Translating gives CASSYSAGGHYEQYF.

This clonotype appeared many times. The J gene is TRBJ1-3, the V gene TRBV12-3 or TRBV12-4; the D gene is possibly TRBD1 (6 bases). This CDR3 has 15 amino acids. V lost 10 bases and J lost 2, with 18 bases in between. CDR3 sequence (DNA): TGTGCCATCCATCACCCAGGGGTGGCTGGAAACACCATATATTTT. Its protein product is CAIHHPGVAGNTIYF.

The chain recombines TRBV20-1 with TRBJ2-2; D is unresolved. The CDR3 totals 12 residues. V dropped 6 bases and J dropped 6 bases, with 11 bases sitting between them. The V gene's germline CDR1 is DFQATT and CDR2 SNEGSKA (reference sequence). This chain's CDR3 is CSATTTAGELFF. CDR3 nucleotides: TGCAGTGCCACCACGACGGCCGGGGAGCTGTTTTTT.

This clonotype was picked up many times. The J gene is TRBJ2-7, the V gene TRBV5-5; a possible D gene is TRBD2 (6 bases). The CDR3 has 15 amino acids. Germline lookup yields CDR1 SGHKS and CDR2 YYEKEE (reference sequence). V was trimmed by 0 bases and J by 1 base, leaving 11 bases between them. This CDR3 reads CASSLGGVKSYEQYV. CDR3 in DNA: TGTGCCAGCAGCTTGGGGGGGGTTAAGTCCTACGAGCAGTACGTC.

This clonotype was observed at least ten times. The chain links TRBV20-1 to TRBJ2-3; tentative D call: TRBD2 (6 bases). CDR1 and CDR2 from the germline V gene are DFQATT and SNEGSKA (reference sequence). The CDR3 is made up of 16 amino acids. V was cut by 4 bases and J by 0 bases, with 17 bases left in between. CDR3 sequence reads: CSAIGEERGSTDTQYF. CDR3 sequence (DNA): TGCAGTGCTATTGGGGAGGAAAGGGGTAGCACAGATACGCAGTATTTT.

The V call is TRBV27, the J call TRBJ2-7, with a possible D match to TRBD2 (5 bases). The CDR3 has 15 residues. V lost 5 bases, J lost 1 base, and 15 bases lay in between. Germline V gene lookup returns CDR1 MNHEY and CDR2 SMNVEV (reference sequence). The CDR3 is CASSPMEESSYEQYF. The CDR3 nucleotides are TGTGCCAGCAGTCCCATGGAGGAGTCTTCCTACGAGCAGTACTTC.

This clonotype was observed at least ten times. The chain has TRBV20-1 and TRBJ1-4, with 11 bases identical to TRBD1. Germline V gene sequence: CDR1 DFQATT, CDR2 SNEGSKA (reference sequence). J lost 8 bases, V lost 1 base, and 6 bases had no gene match. The CDR3 is made up of 15 amino acids. The DNA for the CDR3 is TGCAGTGCTAGAGGGACAGGGGGCGCTGGGGAAAAACTGTTTTTT. Translated, it gives CSARGTGGAGEKLFF.

This clonotype was detected a few times. This rearrangement joins TRBV6-2 or TRBV6-3 to TRBJ2-4; D gene uncertain. There are 19 residues in the CDR3. The germline gives CDR1 MNHEY, CDR2 SVGEGT. V was clipped by 2 bases and J by 3 bases, with 23 bases between them. CDR3: CASSYPTWMNEPIKNIQYF. Here the CDR3 DNA reads TGTGCCAGCAGTTACCCGACATGGATGAATGAGCCGATCAAAAACATTCAGTACTTC.

The chain links TRBV25-1 to TRBJ1-4; D is unclear. The CDR3 runs 13 residues. Germline assignment: CDR1 MGHDK and CDR2 SYGVNS. With 1 base removed from V and 5 bases from J, the gap between germline ends came to 5 bases. CDR3 bases: TGTGCCAGCAGTGAATTCGGGAATGAAAAACTGTTTTTT. It is translated as CASSEFGNEKLFF. The whole variable domain, filled in from reference TRBV25-1 and TRBJ1-4, reads EADIYQTPRYLVIGTGKKITLECSQTMGHDKMYWYQQDPGMELHLIHYSYGVNSTEKGDLSSESTVSRIRTEHFPLTLESARPSHTSQYLCASSEFGNEKLFFGSGTQLSVL.

V gene TRBV9 combines with J gene TRBJ1-1; 8 nucleotides line up with TRBD1. J lost 5 bases, V lost 3 bases, and 9 bases had no gene match. The germline V gene encodes CDR1 SGDLS and CDR2 YYNGEE. The CDR3 length is 15 residues. The CDR3, as DNA: TGTGCCAGCAGCGATCGGGGGGGGACAGGAACTGAAGCTTTCTTT. This encodes CASSDRGGTGTEAFF.

In its sample, this clonotype was seen many times. V gene TRBV7-3 combines with J gene TRBJ2-1; the match to TRBD2 covers 10 bases. Germline trimming cut 5 bases from V and 3 bases from J; bases unmatched to any gene: 7. The CDR3 length is 16 residues. The V gene's germline CDR1 is SGHTA and CDR2 FQGTGA. The CDR3 nucleotides are TGTGCCAGCAGCCCCACCCCTAGCGGGGGCTACAATGAGCAGTTCTTC. This encodes CASSPTPSGGYNEQFF. The entire variable domain, with the rest obtained from reference TRBV7-3 and TRBJ2-1, is as follows: GAGVSQTPSNKVTEKGKYVELRCDPISGHTALYWYRQSLGQGPEFLIYFQGTGAADDSGLPNDRFFAVRPEGSVSTLKIQRTERGDSAVYLCASSPTPSGGYNEQFFGPGTRLTVL.

This clonotype was counted ten times or more. The chain combines TRBV5-1 with TRBJ2-7; a weak D match, TRBD2 (8 bases). Germline-derived CDR1 and CDR2 are SGHRS and YFSETQ. V was trimmed by 0 bases and J by 6 bases, leaving 19 bases between them. The CDR3 runs to 16 residues. CDR3: CASSLGSSGTAAEQYF. CDR3 nucleotide sequence: TGCGCCAGCAGCTTGGGGAGTAGCGGGACAGCCGCCGAGCAGTACTTC.

The rearrangement uses TRBV7-8 and TRBJ2-7; no firm D call. Germline-derived CDR1 and CDR2 are SGHVS and FQNEAQ. The V and J ends lost 0 bases and 4 bases respectively, with 13 bases between them. The CDR3 is 15 residues long. The CDR3 region is CASSLARSAAYEQYF. The CDR3 DNA is TGTGCCAGCAGCTTAGCCCGATCCGCTGCATACGAGCAGTACTTC.

In regard to this clonotype: Being one base from a much bigger clone, this may be a read error. J is TRBJ1-5 and V is TRBV12-3 or TRBV12-4; D possibly corresponds to TRBD1 (5 bases). This CDR3 is 14 amino acids long. Here the CDR3 DNA reads TGTGCCAGCAGTTGGGGACCGCGCAATCAGCCCCAGCGTTTT. Translation: CASSWGPRNQPQRF.

This sequence joins TRBV7-8 and TRBJ2-3; 12 nucleotides line up with TRBD2. The germline CDR1 and CDR2 sequences are SGHVS and FQNEAQ. The CDR3 extends over 19 amino acids. The ends lost 4 bases at V and 0 bases at J; junction bases unmatched: 11. For the CDR3, the DNA is TGTGCCAGCAGCTCTCGAGGGACTAGCGGGCACCCTAGCACAGATACGCAGTATTTT. Translating it yields CASSSRGTSGHPSTDTQYF.

This clonotype was detected a few times. This rearrangement joins TRBV19 to TRBJ2-1, with 11 bases fitting TRBD2. The J segment lost 12 bases and the V segment lost 5 bases, leaving 6 bases of the junction unmatched. The CDR3 loop spans 13 amino acids. Germline CDR1 LNHDA, CDR2 SQIVND (reference sequence). CDR3 nucleotide sequence: TGTGCCAGTAGTCGTAGCGGGAGGGATGCGCAGTTCTTC. This codes for CASSRSGRDAQFF.

This clonotype was observed a handful of times. This chain uses TRBV4-3 with TRBJ2-4; 7 bases are shared with TRBD2. Germline loops: CDR1 LGHNA, CDR2 YSLEER. This CDR3 spans 15 amino acids. V shed 0 bases, J shed 6 bases, and the junction held 5 bases outside the gene matches. CDR3 sequence reads: CASSQERAGPNIQYF. The CDR3 region has the DNA TGCGCCAGCAGCCAAGAGCGAGCGGGGCCAAACATTCAGTACTTC.

There are a few counts of this clonotype. This sequence joins TRBV7-3 and TRBJ2-1; the match to TRBD2 covers 8 bases. Germline V gene sequence: CDR1 SGHTA, CDR2 FQGTGA. This CDR3 is built from 19 residues. V lost 2 bases, J lost 0 bases, and 12 bases stayed unmatched. CDR3 sequence reads: CASSLPLAGSVSSYNEQFF. The CDR3 DNA reads TGTGCCAGCAGCTTACCCCTAGCGGGCTCCGTTAGCTCCTACAATGAGCAGTTCTTC.

This clonotype has a count of ten or more. The CDR3 nucleotides are TGTGCCAGTTCAATTCCAAAGCGGGGGGAACAAGAGACCCAGTACTTC. This sequence encodes CASSIPKRGEQETQYF. This rearrangement joins TRBV28 to TRBJ2-5; 9 bases are shared with TRBD2. Germline loops: CDR1 MDHEN, CDR2 SYDVKM. The ends lost 9 bases at V and 2 bases at J; junction bases unmatched: 13. This CDR3 region has 16 residues.

The chain uses TRBV9 and TRBJ2-4, with unresolved D. Trimming cost V 2 bases and J 8 bases, with 11 bases left between them. Germline V CDR1 and CDR2: SGDLS, YYNGEE. The CDR3 has 13 residues. CDR3 bases: TGTGCCAGCAGCGTTATAGAAAGCGACATTCAGTACTTC. As protein: CASSVIESDIQYF.